This entry describes one T cell receptor beta chain. Its antigen remains unknown. Only in-frame clones appear in the TCRdb table, and some are missing; sequencing was by immunoSEQ multiplex PCR. Found here are 1.5 million to 2.5 million clones, about 95% of them singletons; the top ten hold less than 1.5%. Terminally differentiated effector memory CD45RA+ cells were left out of the naive CD8 fraction, which was CD45RO-negative and positively selected for CCR7. The study enrolled healthy HIV-negative adults without recent acute infections or vaccinations as donors. This sample is part of a study of shared clonotypes between healthy human individuals. Study details: The people who gave samples were two women and a few men aged 18 to 49.

V was pared by 2 bases and J by 5 bases, with 19 bases between. CDR1 is SQVTM and CDR2 is ANQGSEA in the germline V gene. This CDR3 is 16 amino acids long. Notes on the study in general: When naive CD4 clonotypes were compared across a few donors, about 4.8% were shared. Naive subsets generally exceeded memory subsets in estimated richness.

This chain joins TRBV29-1 and TRBJ2-1; tentative D call: TRBD1 (7 bases). The sequence derives from a man between 18 and 29 years old in good health. The sample was naive CD8+ T cells sorted from blood. The CDR3: CSVEWGGTGADNEQFF. As DNA, the CDR3 is TGCAGCGTTGAATGGGGAGGTACAGGGGCCGACAATGAGCAGTTCTTC.